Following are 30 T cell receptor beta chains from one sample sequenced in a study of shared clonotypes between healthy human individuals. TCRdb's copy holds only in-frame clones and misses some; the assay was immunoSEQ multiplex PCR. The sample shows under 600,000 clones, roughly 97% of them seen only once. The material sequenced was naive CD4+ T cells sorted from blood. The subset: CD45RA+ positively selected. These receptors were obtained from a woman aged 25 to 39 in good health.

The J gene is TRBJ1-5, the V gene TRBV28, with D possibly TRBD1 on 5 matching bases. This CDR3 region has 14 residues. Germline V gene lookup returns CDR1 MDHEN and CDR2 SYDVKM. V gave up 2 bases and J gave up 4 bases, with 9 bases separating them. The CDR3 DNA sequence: TGTGCCAGCAGTTTAGGGGGGACTAATCAGCCCCAGCATTTT. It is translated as CASSLGGTNQPQHF.

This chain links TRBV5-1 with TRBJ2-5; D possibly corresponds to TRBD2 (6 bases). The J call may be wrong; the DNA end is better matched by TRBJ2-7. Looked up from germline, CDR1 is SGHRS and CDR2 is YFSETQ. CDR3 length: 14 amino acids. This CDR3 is CASSPRDFHYEQYF. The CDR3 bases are TGCGCCAGCAGCCCGAGGGACTTCCACTACGAGCAGTACTTC.

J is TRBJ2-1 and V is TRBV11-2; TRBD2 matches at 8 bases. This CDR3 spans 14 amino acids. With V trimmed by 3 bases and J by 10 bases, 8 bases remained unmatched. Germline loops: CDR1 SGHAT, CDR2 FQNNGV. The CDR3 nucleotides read TGTGCCAGCAGCTTGGTAGCGGGGATCGGGGAGCAGTTCTTC. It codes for CASSLVAGIGEQFF.

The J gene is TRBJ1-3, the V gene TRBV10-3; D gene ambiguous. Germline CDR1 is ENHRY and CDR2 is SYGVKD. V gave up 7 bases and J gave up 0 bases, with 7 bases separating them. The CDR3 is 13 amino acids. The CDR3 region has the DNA TGTGCCATCACCGGGAACTCTGGAAACACCATATATTTT. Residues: CAITGNSGNTIYF.

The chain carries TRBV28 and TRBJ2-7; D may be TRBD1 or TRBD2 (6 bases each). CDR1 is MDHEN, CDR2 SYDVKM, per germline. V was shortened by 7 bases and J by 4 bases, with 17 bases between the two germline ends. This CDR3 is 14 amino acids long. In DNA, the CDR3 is TGTGCCAGCATAAGGGGGGCCCAAGCTTACGAGCAGTACTTC. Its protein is CASIRGAQAYEQYF.

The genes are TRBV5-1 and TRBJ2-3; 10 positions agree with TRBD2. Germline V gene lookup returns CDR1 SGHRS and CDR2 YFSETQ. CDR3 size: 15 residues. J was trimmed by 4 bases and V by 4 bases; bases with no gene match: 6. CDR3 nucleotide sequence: TGCGCCAGCAGCGCTCTAGCGGGAGTTCCAGATACGCAGTATTTT. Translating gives CASSALAGVPDTQYF. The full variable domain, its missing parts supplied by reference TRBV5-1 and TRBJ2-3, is KAGVTQTPRYLIKTRGQQVTLSCSPISGHRSVSWYQQTPGQGLQFLFEYFSETQRNKGNFPGRFSGRQFSNSRSEMNVSTLELGDSALYLCASSALAGVPDTQYFGPGTRLTVL.

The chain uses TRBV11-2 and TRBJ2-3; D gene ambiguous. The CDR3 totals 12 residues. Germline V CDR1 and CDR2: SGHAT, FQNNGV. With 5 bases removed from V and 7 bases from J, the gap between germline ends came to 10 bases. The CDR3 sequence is CASSHSRNTQYF. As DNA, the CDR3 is TGTGCCAGCAGCCATAGCAGAAATACGCAGTATTTT.

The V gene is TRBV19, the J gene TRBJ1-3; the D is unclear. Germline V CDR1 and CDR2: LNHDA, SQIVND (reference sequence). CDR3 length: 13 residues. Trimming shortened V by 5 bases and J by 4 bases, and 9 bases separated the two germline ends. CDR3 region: CASSVSGGNTIYF. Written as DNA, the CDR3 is TGTGCCAGTAGTGTGTCAGGAGGAAACACCATATATTTT.

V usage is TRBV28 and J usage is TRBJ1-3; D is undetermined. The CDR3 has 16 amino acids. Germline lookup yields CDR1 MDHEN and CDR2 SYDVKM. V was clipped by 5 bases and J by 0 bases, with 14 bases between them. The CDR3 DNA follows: TGTGCCAGCAGTGTATTTCCTATAACCTCTGGAAACACCATATATTTT. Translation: CASSVFPITSGNTIYF.

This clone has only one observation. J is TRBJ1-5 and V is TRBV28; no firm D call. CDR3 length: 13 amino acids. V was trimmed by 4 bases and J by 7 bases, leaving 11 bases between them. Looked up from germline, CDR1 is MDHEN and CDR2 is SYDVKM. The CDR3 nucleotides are TGTGCCAGCAGTTCACCGCAAGGGCAGCCCCAGCATTTT. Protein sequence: CASSSPQGQPQHF.

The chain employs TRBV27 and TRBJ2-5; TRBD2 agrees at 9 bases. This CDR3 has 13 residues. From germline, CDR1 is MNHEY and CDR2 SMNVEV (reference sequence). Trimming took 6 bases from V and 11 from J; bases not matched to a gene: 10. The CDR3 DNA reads TGTGCCAGCAGACAAAGCGGGAGGCGGGAGCAGTACTTC. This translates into CASRQSGRREQYF.

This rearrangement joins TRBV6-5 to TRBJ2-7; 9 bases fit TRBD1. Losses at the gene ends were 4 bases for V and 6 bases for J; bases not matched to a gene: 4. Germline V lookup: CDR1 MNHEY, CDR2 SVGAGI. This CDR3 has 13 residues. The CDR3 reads CASSSGQGGEQYF. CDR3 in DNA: TGTGCCAGCAGTTCGGGACAGGGAGGCGAGCAGTACTTC.

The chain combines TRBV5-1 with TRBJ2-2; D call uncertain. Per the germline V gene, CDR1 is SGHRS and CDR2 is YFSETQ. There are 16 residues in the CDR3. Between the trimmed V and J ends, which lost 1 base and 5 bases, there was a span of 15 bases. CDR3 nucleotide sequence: TGCGCCAGCAGCTTGCGAGAGCAAGGTGGGACCGGGGAGCTGTTTTTT. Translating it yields CASSLREQGGTGELFF.

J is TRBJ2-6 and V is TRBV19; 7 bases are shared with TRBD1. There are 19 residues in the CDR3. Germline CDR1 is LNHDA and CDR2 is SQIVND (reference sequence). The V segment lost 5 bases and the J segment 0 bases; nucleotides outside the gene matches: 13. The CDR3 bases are TGTGCCAGTAGTCGAGGGGGCTCTACAAGGTTCTCTGGGGCCAACGTCCTGACTTTC. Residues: CASSRGGSTRFSGANVLTF. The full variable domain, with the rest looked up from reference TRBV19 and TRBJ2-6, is DGGITQSPKYLFRKEGQNVTLSCEQNLNHDAMYWYRQDPGQGLRLIYYSQIVNDFQKGDIAEGYSVSREKKESFPLTVTSAQKNPTAFYLCASSRGGSTRFSGANVLTFGAGSRLTVL.

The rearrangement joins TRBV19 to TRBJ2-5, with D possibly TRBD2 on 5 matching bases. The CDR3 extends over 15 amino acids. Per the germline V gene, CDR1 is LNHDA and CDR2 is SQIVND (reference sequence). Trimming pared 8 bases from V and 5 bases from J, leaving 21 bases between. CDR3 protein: CASGIAREAGETQYF. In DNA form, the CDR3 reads TGTGCCAGTGGGATAGCGCGAGAGGCTGGGGAGACCCAGTACTTC.

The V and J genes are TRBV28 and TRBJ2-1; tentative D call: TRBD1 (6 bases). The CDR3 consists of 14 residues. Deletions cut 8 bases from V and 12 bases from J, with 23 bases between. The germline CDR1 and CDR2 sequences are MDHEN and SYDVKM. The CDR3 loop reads CASRRGGRRFSQFF. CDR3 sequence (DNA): TGTGCCAGCCGCCGAGGGGGACGGAGGTTTTCGCAGTTCTTC.

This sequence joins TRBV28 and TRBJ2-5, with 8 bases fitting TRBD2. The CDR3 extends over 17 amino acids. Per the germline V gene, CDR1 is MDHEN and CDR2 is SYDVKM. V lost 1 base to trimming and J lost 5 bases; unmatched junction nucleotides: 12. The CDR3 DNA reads TGTGCCAGCAGTTTATTTCGTATTCGGGAGGGAGGGGAGACCCAGTACTTC. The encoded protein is CASSLFRIREGGETQYF.

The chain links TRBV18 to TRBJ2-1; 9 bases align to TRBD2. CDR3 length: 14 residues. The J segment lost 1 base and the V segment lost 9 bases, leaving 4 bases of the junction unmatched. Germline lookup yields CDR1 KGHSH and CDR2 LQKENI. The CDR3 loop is CASSGSRSYNEQFF. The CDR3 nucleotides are TGTGCCAGTAGCGGGAGTCGGTCCTACAATGAGCAGTTCTTC.

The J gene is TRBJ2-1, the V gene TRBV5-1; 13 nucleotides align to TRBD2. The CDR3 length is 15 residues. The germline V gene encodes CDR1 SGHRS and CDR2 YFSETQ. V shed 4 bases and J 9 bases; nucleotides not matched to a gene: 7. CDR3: CASSHGTSGIAEQFF. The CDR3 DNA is TGCGCCAGCAGCCACGGGACTAGCGGGATCGCTGAGCAGTTCTTC.

CDR3 amino acids: CASSRDRSSYEQYF. DNA for the CDR3: TGTGCCAGCTCCCGAGACAGGAGCTCCTACGAGCAGTACTTC. V usage is TRBV2 and J usage is TRBJ2-7; a weak D match, TRBD1 (6 bases). The CDR3 is made up of 14 amino acids. Trimming left V 8 bases short and J 0 bases short, with 14 bases between. Germline CDR1 and CDR2: SNHLY and FYNNEI.

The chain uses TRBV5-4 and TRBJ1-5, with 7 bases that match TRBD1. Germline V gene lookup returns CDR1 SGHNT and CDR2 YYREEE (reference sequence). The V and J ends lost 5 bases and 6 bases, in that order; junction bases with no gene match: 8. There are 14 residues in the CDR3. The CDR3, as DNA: TGTGCCAGCAGACCCCAGACAGGGACTCAGCCCCAGCATTTT. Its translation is CASRPQTGTQPQHF.

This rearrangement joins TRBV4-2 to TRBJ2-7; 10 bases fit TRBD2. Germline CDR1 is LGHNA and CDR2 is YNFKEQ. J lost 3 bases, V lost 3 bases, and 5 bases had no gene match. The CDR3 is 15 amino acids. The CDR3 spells CASSHGTSDSYEQYF. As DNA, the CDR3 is TGTGCCAGCAGCCACGGGACTAGCGATAGCTACGAGCAGTACTTC.

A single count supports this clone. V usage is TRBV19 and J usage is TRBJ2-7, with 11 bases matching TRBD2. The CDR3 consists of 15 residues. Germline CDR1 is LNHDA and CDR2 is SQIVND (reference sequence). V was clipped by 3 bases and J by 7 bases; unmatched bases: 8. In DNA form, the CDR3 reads TGTGCCAGTAGTATCCTAGCGGGAGGTGCGGGGGAGCAGTACTTC. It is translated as CASSILAGGAGEQYF. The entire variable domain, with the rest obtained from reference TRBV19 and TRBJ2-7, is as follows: DGGITQSPKYLFRKEGQNVTLSCEQNLNHDAMYWYRQDPGQGLRLIYYSQIVNDFQKGDIAEGYSVSREKKESFPLTVTSAQKNPTAFYLCASSILAGGAGEQYFGPGTRLTVT.

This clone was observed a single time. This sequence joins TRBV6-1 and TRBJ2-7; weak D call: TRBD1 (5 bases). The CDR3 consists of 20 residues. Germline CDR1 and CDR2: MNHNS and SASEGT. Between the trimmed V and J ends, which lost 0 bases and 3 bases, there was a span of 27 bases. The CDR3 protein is CASSEAQAGMKGWHVYEQYF. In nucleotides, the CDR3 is TGTGCCAGCAGTGAAGCGCAGGCAGGGATGAAGGGGTGGCATGTCTACGAGCAGTACTTC.

DNA for the CDR3: TGTGCCATCCTGGATGCGGTTGGGAATGAGCAGTTCTTC. Translated: CAILDAVGNEQFF. V usage is TRBV10-3 and J usage is TRBJ2-1; D is unclear. Trimming left V 8 bases short and J 7 bases short, with 15 bases between. Germline values: CDR1 ENHRY, CDR2 SYGVKD. This CDR3 is 13 amino acids long.

Here the CDR3 DNA reads TGCGCCAGCAGGTTGACTAGCGGGAGGGCGTACTACAATGAGCAGTTCTTC. Translating it yields CASRLTSGRAYYNEQFF. The chain employs TRBV5-1 and TRBJ2-1; TRBD2 aligns across 14 bases. The CDR3 contains 17 residues. Germline V CDR1 and CDR2: SGHRS, YFSETQ. V trimming: 5 bases; J trimming: 3 bases; junction bases outside the gene matches: 7.

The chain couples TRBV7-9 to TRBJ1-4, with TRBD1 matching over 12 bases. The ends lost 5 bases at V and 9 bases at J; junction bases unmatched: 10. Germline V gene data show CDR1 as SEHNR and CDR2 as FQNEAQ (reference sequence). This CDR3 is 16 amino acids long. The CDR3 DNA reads TGTGCCAGCAGCCCCCCCTCGGGACAGGGGGCGCAAAAACTGTTTTTT. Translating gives CASSPPSGQGAQKLFF.

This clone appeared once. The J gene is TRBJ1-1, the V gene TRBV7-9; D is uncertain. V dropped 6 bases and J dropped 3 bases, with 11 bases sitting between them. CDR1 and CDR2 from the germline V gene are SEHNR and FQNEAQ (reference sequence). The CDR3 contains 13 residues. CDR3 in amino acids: CASRPRSDTEAFF. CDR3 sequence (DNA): TGTGCCAGCAGACCCCGGAGCGACACTGAAGCTTTCTTT.

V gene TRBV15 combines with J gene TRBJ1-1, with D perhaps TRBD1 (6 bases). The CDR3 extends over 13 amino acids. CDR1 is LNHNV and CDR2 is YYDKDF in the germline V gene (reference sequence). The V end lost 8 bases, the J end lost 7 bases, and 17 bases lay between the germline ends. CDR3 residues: CATGQSNSLEAFF. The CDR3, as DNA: TGTGCCACCGGACAGAGCAATTCCCTTGAAGCTTTCTTT.

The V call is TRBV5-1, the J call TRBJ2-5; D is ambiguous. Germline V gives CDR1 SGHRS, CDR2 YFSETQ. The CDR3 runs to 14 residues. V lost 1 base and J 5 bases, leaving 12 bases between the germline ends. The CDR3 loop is CASSLSSGSETQYF. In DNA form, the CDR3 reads TGCGCCAGCAGCTTGTCTAGTGGCTCGGAGACCCAGTACTTC. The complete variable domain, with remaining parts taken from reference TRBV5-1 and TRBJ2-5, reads KAGVTQTPRYLIKTRGQQVTLSCSPISGHRSVSWYQQTPGQGLQFLFEYFSETQRNKGNFPGRFSGRQFSNSRSEMNVSTLELGDSALYLCASSLSSGSETQYFGPGTRLLVL.